A selection of T cell receptor beta chains follows, all from one sample in a study of T cells in Graves' hyperthyroidism and ophthalmopathy. TCRdb fed the multiplex PCR reads into MiXCR, producing one record per CDR3 protein. The table has 250,000 to 400,000 distinct CDR3 sequences, about 13% seen once. The sequenced sample was blood. These receptors originate from a woman in her forties with Graves' ophthalmopathy. Both conserved end residues are part of each CDR3. D genes are given only for firm matches. Some rows mark clone size as missing; the rest say once, few, many or name a class of expanded clone.

j_call d_call clone_size cdr3_length v_call cdr3_aa cdr3_nt
TRBJ2-1 TRBD2 NA 13 TRBV29-1 CSVLLAGNNEQFF TGCAGCGTTTTACTAGCGGGTAACAATGAGCAGTTCTTC
TRBJ2-5 NA many 15 TRBV18 CASSQGTTGWETQYF TGTGCCAGCTCCCAGGGGACGACAGGATGGGAGACCCAGTACTTC
TRBJ1-5 NA few 13 TRBV20-1 CSALDGRSSSQHF TGCAGTGCCCTGGACGGTCGATCCTCGTCCCAGCATTTT
TRBJ1-1 NA NA 15 TRBV3-1 CASSPRTEVNTEAFF TGTGCCAGCAGTCCACGGACAGAAGTGAACACTGAAGCTTTCTTT
TRBJ2-6 NA NA 18 TRBV14 CASSQQQGRGSGANVLTF TGTGCCAGCAGCCAACAACAGGGTCGGGGCTCTGGGGCCAACGTCCTGACTTTC
TRBJ1-1 TRBD1 NA 17 TRBV18 CASSPRTGGAGGTEAFF TGTGCCAGCTCACCACGGACAGGGGGCGCGGGAGGTACTGAAGCTTTCTTT
TRBJ1-1 NA few 16 TRBV9 CASSVGPGAMNTEAFF TGTGCCAGCAGCGTAGGGCCAGGGGCCATGAACACTGAAGCTTTCTTT
TRBJ2-6 NA many 14 TRBV2 CASIEHSGANVLTF TGTGCCAGCATTGAACACTCTGGGGCCAACGTCCTGACTTTC
TRBJ2-3 NA NA 17 TRBV3-1 CASSRRKGGRGADTQYF TGTGCCAGCAGCCGAAGAAAAGGAGGCAGGGGGGCAGATACGCAGTATTTT
TRBJ2-7 TRBD2 many 14 TRBV19 CASSAGLAGGEQYF TGTGCCAGTAGTGCGGGACTAGCGGGAGGCGAGCAGTACTTC
TRBJ1-4 NA many 16 TRBV6-1 CASSSSPRGSGEKLFF TGTGCCAGCAGTTCATCCCCGAGGGGCAGTGGGGAAAAACTGTTTTTT